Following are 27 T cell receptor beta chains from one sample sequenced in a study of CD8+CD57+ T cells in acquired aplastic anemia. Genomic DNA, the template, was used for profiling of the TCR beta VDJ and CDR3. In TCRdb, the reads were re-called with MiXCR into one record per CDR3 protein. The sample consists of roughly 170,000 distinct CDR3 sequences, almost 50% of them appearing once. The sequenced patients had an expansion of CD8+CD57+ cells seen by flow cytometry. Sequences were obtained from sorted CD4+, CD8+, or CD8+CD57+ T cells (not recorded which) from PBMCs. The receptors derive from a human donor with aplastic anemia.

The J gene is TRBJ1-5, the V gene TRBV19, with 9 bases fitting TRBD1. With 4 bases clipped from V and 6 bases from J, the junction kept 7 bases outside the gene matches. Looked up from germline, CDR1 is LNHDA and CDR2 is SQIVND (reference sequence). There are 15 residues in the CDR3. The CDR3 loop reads CASSRDRVMGQPQHF. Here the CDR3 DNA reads TGTGCCAGTAGTAGGGACAGGGTAATGGGTCAGCCCCAGCATTTT.

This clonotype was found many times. The CDR3 DNA reads as TGCGCCAGCAGCTTGCAGCGGGGGGGCTTAAGTGAGCAGTTCTTC. It yields the protein CASSLQRGGLSEQFF. This chain links TRBV5-1 with TRBJ2-1; the match to TRBD2 covers 10 bases. CDR1 is SGHRS, CDR2 YFSETQ, per germline. The CDR3 covers 15 residues. The trim removed 1 base at V and 9 bases at J, leaving 7 bases unmatched.

The CDR3 spells CASSLQTSPSGNTIYF. DNA for the CDR3: TGTGCCAGCAGCTTACAAACCAGTCCCTCTGGAAACACCATATATTTT. The chain is built from TRBV11-1 and TRBJ1-3; D is unresolved. V shed 2 bases and J shed 0 bases, with 11 bases lying between them. The CDR3 contains 16 residues. Germline V gene sequence: CDR1 SGHAT, CDR2 FQDESV (reference sequence).

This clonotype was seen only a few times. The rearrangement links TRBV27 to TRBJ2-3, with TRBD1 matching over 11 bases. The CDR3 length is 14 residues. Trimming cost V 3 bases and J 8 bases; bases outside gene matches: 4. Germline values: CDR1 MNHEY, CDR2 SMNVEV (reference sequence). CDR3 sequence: CASSFRTGGGTQYF. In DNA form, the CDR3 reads TGTGCCAGCAGTTTTAGGACAGGGGGCGGTACGCAGTATTTT.

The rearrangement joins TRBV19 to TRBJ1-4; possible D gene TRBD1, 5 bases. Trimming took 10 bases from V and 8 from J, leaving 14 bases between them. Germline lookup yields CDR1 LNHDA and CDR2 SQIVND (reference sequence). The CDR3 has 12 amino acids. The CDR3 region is CATRAGREKLFF. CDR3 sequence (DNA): TGTGCCACCCGGGCAGGGAGGGAAAAACTGTTTTTT.

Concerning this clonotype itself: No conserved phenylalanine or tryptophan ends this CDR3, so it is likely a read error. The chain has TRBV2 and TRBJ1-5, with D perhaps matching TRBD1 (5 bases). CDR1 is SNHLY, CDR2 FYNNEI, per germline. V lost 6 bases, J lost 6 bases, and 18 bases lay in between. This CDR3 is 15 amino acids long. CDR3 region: CASSLSGGAFQPQHS. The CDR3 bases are TGTGCCAGCAGCTTGTCGGGCGGGGCCTTTCAGCCCCAGCATTCT.

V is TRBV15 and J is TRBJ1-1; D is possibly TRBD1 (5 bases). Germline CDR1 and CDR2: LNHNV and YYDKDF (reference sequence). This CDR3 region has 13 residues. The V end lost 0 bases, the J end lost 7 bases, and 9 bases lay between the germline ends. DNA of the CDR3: TGTGCCACCAGCAGAGATGGGACGGATGAAGCTTTCTTT. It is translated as CATSRDGTDEAFF. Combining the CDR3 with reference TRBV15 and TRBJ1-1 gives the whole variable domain DAMVIQNPRYQVTQFGKPVTLSCSQTLNHNVMYWYQQKSSQAPKLLFHYYDKDFNNEADTPDNFQSRRPNTSFCFLDIRSPGLGDTAMYLCATSRDGTDEAFFGQGTRLTVV.

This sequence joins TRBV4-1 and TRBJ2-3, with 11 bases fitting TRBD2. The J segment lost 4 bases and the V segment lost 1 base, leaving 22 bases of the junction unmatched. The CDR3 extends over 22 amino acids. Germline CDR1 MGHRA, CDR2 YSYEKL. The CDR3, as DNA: TGCGCCAGCAGCCAAGGGAGCGTACTAGCGGGAGTCGGGGAGCAGTACGCAGATACGCAGTATTTT. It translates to CASSQGSVLAGVGEQYADTQYF.

The CDR3 protein is CASSLYQGLGNQPQHF. The CDR3 nucleotides read TGTGCCAGCAGTTTATACCAGGGGCTGGGCAATCAGCCCCAGCATTTT. The genes are TRBV28 and TRBJ1-5, with TRBD1 as a possible D gene (6 bases). The V gene's germline CDR1 is MDHEN and CDR2 SYDVKM. Trimming took 1 base from V and 2 from J, leaving 12 bases between them. This CDR3 has 16 residues.

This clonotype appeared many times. The CDR3 loop is CASAGDRGRDHEKLFF. The CDR3 bases are TGTGCCAGCGCCGGCGACAGGGGGCGCGATCACGAAAAACTGTTTTTT. J is TRBJ1-4 and V is TRBV7-9; 10 nucleotides match TRBD1. The germline V gene encodes CDR1 SEHNR and CDR2 FQNEAQ (reference sequence). The V segment lost 8 bases and the J segment 8 bases; nucleotides outside the gene matches: 14. This CDR3 has 16 residues.

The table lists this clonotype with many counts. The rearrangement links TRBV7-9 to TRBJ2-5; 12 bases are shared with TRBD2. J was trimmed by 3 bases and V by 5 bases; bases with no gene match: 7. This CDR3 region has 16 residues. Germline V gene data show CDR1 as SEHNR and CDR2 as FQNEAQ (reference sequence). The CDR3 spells CASSHGGLAGKETQYF. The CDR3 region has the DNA TGTGCCAGCAGCCATGGCGGACTAGCGGGGAAAGAGACCCAGTACTTC.

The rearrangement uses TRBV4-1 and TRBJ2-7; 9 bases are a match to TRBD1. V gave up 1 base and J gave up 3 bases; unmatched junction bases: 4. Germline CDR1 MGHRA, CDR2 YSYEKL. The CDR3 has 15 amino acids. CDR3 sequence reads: CASSQVWDRVYEQYF. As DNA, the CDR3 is TGCGCCAGCAGCCAAGTTTGGGACAGGGTCTACGAGCAGTACTTC.

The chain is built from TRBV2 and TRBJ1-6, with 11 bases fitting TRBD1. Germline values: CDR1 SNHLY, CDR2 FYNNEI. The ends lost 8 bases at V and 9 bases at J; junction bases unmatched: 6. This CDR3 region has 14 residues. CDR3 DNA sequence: TGTGCCAGCTGCGGACAGGGGGCGGCTTCACCCCTCCACTTT. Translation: CASCGQGAASPLHF.

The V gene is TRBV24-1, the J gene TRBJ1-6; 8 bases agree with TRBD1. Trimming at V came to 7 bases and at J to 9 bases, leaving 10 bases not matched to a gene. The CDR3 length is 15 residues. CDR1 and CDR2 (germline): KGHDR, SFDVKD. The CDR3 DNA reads TGTGCCACCAGCTTAGGAACAGGGGGGGGTTCACCCCTCCACTTT. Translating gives CATSLGTGGGSPLHF.

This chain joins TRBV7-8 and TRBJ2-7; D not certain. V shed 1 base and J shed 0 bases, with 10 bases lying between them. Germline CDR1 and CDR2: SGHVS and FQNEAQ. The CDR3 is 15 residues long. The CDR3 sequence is CASSLGAGPSYEQYF. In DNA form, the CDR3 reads TGTGCCAGCAGCTTAGGGGCTGGGCCCTCCTACGAGCAGTACTTC. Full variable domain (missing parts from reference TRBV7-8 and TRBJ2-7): GAGVSQSPRYKVAKRGQDVALRCDPISGHVSLFWYQQALGQGPEFLTYFQNEAQLDKSGLPSDRFFAERPEGSVSTLKIQRTQQEDSAVYLCASSLGAGPSYEQYFGPGTRLTVT.

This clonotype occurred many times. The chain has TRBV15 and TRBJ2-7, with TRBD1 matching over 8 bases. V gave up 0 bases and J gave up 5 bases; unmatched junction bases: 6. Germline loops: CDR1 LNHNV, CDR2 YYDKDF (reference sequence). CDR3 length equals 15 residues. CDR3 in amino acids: CATSRETGARDEQYF. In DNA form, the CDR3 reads TGTGCCACCAGCAGAGAGACAGGGGCGAGGGACGAGCAGTACTTC.

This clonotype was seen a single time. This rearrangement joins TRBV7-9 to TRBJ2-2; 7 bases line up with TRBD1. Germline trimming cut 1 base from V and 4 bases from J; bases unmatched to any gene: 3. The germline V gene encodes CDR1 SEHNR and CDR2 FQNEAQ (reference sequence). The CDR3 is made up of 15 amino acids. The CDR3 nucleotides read TGTGCCAGCAGCTTAGTTGGACAGGTCACCGGGGAGCTGTTTTTT. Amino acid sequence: CASSLVGQVTGELFF.

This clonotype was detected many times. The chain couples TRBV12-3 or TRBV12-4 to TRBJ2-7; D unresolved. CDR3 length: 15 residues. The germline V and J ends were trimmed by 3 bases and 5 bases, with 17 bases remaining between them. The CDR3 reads CASSLNGLRKHEQYF. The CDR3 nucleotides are TGTGCCAGCAGTTTGAATGGGTTGAGAAAACACGAGCAGTACTTC.

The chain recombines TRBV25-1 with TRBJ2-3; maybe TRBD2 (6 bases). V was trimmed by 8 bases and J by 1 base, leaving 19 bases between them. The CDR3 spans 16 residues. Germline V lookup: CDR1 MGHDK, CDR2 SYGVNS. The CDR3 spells CASSPPAGHGTDTQYF. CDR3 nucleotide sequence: TGTGCCAGCTCTCCCCCAGCGGGTCACGGCACAGATACGCAGTATTTT.

CDR3 region: CASSEGQGAEKLFF. CDR3 nucleotide sequence: TGCGCCAGCAGTGAGGGACAGGGGGCCGAAAAACTGTTTTTT. J is TRBJ1-4 and V is TRBV10-1; 11 nucleotides line up with TRBD1. The CDR3 extends over 14 amino acids. Trimming removed 2 bases from V and 8 bases from J; junction bases left unmatched: 1. Germline values: CDR1 WNHNN, CDR2 SYGVQD (reference sequence).

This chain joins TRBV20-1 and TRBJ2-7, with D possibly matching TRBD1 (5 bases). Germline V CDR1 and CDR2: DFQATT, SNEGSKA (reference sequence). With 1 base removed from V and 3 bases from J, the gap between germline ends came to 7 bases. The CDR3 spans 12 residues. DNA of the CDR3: TGCAGTGCTAGAGGCGACAGCTACGAGCAGTACTTC. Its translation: CSARGDSYEQYF.

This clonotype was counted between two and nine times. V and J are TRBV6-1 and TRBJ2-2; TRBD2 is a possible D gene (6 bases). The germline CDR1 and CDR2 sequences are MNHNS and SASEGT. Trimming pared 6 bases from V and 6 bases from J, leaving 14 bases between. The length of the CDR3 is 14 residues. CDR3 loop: CASRVGAGPGELFF. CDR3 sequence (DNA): TGTGCCAGCAGGGTAGGCGCGGGACCCGGGGAGCTGTTTTTT.

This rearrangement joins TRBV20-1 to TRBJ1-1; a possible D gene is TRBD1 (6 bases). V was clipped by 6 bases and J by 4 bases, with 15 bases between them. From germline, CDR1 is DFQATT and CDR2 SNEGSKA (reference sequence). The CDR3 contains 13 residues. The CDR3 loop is CSAAHRVFTEAFF. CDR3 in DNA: TGCAGTGCGGCACACAGGGTGTTCACTGAAGCTTTCTTT.

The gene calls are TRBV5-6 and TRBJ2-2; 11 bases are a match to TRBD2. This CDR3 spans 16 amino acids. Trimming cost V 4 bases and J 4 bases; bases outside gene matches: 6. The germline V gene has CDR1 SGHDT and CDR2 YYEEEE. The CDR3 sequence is CASSGTSGSITGELFF. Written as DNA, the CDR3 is TGTGCCAGCAGCGGAACTAGCGGGAGCATCACCGGGGAGCTGTTTTTT.

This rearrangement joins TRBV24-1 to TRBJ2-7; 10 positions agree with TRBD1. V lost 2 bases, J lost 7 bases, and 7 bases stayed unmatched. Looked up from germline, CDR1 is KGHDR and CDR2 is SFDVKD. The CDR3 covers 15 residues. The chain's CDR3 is CATSDSGTGAEEQYF. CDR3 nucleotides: TGTGCCACCAGTGATTCCGGGACAGGGGCTGAAGAGCAGTACTTC.

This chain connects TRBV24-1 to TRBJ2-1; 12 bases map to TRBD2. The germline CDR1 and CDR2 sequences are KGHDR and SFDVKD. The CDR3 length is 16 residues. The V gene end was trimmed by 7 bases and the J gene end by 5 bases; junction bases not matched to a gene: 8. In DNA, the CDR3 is TGTGCCACCAGGCCTTCTAGCGGGGGGGCCCACAATGAGCAGTTCTTC. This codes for CATRPSSGGAHNEQFF.

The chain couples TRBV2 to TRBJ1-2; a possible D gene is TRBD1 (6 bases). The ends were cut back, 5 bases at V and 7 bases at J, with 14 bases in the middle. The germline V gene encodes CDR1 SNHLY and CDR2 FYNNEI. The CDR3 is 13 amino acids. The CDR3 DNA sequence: TGTGCCAGCAGTCAACGGATGACAGGTGGCTACACCTTC. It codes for CASSQRMTGGYTF.